This T cell receptor (beta chain) was obtained from a study of cytotoxic CD8 clonotypes in ibrutinib-treated CLL. Study-level information: The patients, roughly ten relapsed/refractory and approximately 14 treatment-naive, included around 17 who were IGHV unmutated. Study-wide findings and caveats: Pretreatment clonality was elevated relative to age-matched healthy donors and paralleled circulating CD8+ T-cell counts.

Remarks on this clone: Its antigen is currently unknown.

This CDR3 is 15 amino acids long. With V trimmed by 5 bases and J by 8 bases, 8 bases remained unmatched. Germline V gene sequence: CDR1 LNHDA, CDR2 SQIVND (reference sequence). Clones were read by immunoSEQ multiplex PCR, and TCRdb kept only the in-frame ones, dropping some. The table lists some 150,000 clones, around 77% of them singletons, with 25% to 30% in the top ten. The receptor comes from a human donor with chronic lymphocytic leukemia. The V gene is TRBV19, the J gene TRBJ2-1; 11 bases align to TRBD2. The starting material was PBMCs, obtained after 12 months of ibrutinib treatment. This chain's CDR3 is CASSFPSGGRDEQFF. As DNA, the CDR3 is TGTGCCAGTAGTTTTCCTAGCGGGGGGAGGGATGAGCAGTTCTTC.